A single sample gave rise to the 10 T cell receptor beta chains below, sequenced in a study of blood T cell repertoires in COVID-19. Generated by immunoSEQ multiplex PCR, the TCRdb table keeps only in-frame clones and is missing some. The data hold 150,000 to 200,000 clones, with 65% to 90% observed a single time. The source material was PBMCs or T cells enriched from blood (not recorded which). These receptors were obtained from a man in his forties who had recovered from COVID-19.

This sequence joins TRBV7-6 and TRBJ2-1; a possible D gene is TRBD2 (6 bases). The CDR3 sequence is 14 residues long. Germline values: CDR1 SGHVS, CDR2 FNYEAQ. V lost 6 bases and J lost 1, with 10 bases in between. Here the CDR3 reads CASSGSGSYNEQFF. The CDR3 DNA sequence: TGTGCCAGCAGTGGTAGCGGTTCCTACAATGAGCAGTTCTTC.

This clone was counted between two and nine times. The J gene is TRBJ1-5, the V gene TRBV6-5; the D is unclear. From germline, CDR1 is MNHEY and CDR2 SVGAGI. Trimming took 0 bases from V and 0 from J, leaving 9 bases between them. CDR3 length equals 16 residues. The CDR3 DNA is TGTGCCAGCAGTTACTCGTACTCTAATAGCAATCAGCCCCAGCATTTT. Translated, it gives CASSYSYSNSNQPQHF.

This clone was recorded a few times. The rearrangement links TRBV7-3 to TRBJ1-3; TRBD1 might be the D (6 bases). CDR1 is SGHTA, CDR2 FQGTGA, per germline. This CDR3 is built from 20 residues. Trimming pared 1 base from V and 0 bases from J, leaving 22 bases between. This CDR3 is CASSLKFETWGTSSGNTIYF. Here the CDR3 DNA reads TGTGCCAGCAGCTTAAAATTCGAAACTTGGGGGACAAGCTCTGGAAACACCATATATTTT.

CDR3 protein: CASTGRGYNSPLHF. The DNA of the CDR3 is TGTGCCAGCACGGGGCGGGGCTATAATTCACCCCTCCACTTT. The rearrangement joins TRBV28 to TRBJ1-6; maybe TRBD1 (5 bases). With 7 bases removed from V and 3 bases from J, the gap between germline ends came to 10 bases. CDR1 MDHEN and CDR2 SYDVKM come from the germline V gene. This CDR3 contains 14 residues.

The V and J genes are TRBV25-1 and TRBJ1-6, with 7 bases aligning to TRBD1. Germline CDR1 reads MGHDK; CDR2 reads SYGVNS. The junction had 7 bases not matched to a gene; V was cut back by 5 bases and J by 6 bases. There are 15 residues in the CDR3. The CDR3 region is CASSPSGTANSPLHF. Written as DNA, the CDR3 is TGTGCCAGCAGTCCGTCCGGGACAGCTAATTCACCCCTCCACTTT.

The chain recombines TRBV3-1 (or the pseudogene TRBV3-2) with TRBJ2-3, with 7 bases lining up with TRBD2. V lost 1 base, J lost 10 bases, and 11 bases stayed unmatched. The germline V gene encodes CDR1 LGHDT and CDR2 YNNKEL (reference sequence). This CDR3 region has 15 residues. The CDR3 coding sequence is TGTGCCAGCAGCCAAGTAAGGGAGGGAGGAGGTCCGCAGTATTTT. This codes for CASSQVREGGGPQYF.

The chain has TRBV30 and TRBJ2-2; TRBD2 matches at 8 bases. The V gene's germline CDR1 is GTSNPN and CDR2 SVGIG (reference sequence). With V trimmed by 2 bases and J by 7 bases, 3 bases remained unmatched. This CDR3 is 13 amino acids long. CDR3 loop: CAWSPRGDGELFF. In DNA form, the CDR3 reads TGTGCCTGGAGTCCGCGGGGGGACGGGGAGCTGTTTTTT.

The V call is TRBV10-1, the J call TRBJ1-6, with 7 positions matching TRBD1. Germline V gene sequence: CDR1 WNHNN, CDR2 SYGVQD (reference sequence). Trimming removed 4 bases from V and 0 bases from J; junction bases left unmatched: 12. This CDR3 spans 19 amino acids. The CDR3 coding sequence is TGCGCCAGCAGTGCCTCCGGGACAGCTTGTAGCTCCTATAATTCACCCCTCCACTTT. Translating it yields CASSASGTACSSYNSPLHF.

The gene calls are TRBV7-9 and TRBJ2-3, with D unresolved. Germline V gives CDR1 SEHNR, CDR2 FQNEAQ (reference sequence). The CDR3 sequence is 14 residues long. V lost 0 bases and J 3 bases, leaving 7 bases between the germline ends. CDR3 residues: CASSLAARTDTQYF. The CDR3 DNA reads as TGTGCCAGCAGCTTAGCAGCGCGGACAGATACGCAGTATTTT. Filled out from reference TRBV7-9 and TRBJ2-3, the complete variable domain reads DTGVSQNPRHKITKRGQNVTFRCDPISEHNRLYWYRQTLGQGPEFLTYFQNEAQLEKSRLLSDRFSAERPKGSFSTLEIQRTEQGDSAMYLCASSLAARTDTQYFGPGTRLTVL.

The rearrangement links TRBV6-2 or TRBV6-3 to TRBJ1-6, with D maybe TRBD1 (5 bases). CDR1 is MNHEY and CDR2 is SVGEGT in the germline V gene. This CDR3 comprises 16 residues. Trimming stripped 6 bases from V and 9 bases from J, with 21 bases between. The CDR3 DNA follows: TGTGCCAGCAGCATAGAAGCGACGATCGACAGTTCACCCCTCCACTTT. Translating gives CASSIEATIDSSPLHF.